The 19 T cell receptor beta chains in this list originate from one sample, sequenced in a study of T-cell reconstitution after alpha-beta-depleted transplantation in children. The TCRbeta library was prepared with unique molecular identifiers. TCRdb reprocessed the PCR reads with MiXCR, giving one entry per CDR3 protein. The table has about 900,000 distinct CDR3 sequences, about 29% seen once; the top ten hold roughly 30%. Sequences were derived from PBMCs, mostly from graft donor cells, sampled 360 days after TCRalphabeta/CD19-depleted stem cell transplant. The source of these receptors is a boy under two years old who had a stem cell transplant for SCID, so the T cells may come from the graft donor.

Written as DNA, the CDR3 is TGTGCCAGCAGCTTAGGTCCGGGCACTGGAAACACCATATATTTT. Translated, it gives CASSLGPGTGNTIYF. The J gene is TRBJ1-3, the V gene TRBV7-6, with D unclear. Germline assignment: CDR1 SGHVS and CDR2 FNYEAQ. The V end was cut by 1 base, the J end by 2 bases, with 9 bases between. The CDR3 has 15 amino acids.

This clonotype appeared a few times. The chain recombines TRBV20-1 with TRBJ2-2; D is perhaps TRBD2 (6 bases). V was clipped by 1 base and J by 1 base, with 7 bases between them. Germline values: CDR1 DFQATT, CDR2 SNEGSKA (reference sequence). The CDR3 is 14 amino acids. The CDR3 loop reads CSARVGGNTGELFF. CDR3 DNA sequence: TGCAGTGCTAGAGTCGGGGGGAACACCGGGGAGCTGTTTTTT.

V gene TRBV7-2 combines with J gene TRBJ1-3; 10 bases line up with TRBD1. J gave up 2 bases and V 3 bases, and 4 bases lay outside the gene matches. Germline assignment: CDR1 SGHTA and CDR2 FQGNSA. The length of the CDR3 is 16 residues. Here the CDR3 reads CASSFPGTGAGNTIYF. The CDR3 DNA sequence: TGTGCCAGCAGCTTTCCAGGGACAGGGGCTGGAAACACCATATATTTT.

This clonotype was counted between two and nine times. The rearrangement joins TRBV20-1 to TRBJ2-5; TRBD2 agrees at 10 bases. Germline V gene lookup returns CDR1 DFQATT and CDR2 SNEGSKA (reference sequence). V lost 2 bases to trimming and J lost 5 bases; unmatched junction nucleotides: 8. The CDR3 runs to 15 residues. CDR3 region: CSARPVTAGGETQYF. CDR3 DNA sequence: TGCAGTGCTAGACCCGTTACAGCGGGGGGGGAGACCCAGTACTTC.

This clonotype was observed a handful of times. The chain uses TRBV15 and TRBJ2-7, with 13 bases that match TRBD2. J gave up 3 bases and V 10 bases, and 9 bases lay outside the gene matches. There are 15 residues in the CDR3. In germline, CDR1 is LNHNV, CDR2 YYDKDF (reference sequence). The CDR3 sequence is CAIGTSGEMNYEQYF. The DNA for the CDR3 is TGTGCCATCGGGACTAGCGGGGAAATGAACTACGAGCAGTACTTC.

This rearrangement joins TRBV20-1 to TRBJ2-2, with TRBD2 matching 8 bases. The CDR3 loop spans 16 amino acids. V trimming: 6 bases; J trimming: 5 bases; junction bases outside the gene matches: 14. Germline V lookup: CDR1 DFQATT, CDR2 SNEGSKA (reference sequence). DNA of the CDR3: TGCAGTGCCAGACCCCGGGGGCGGGGGGATACCGGGGAGCTGTTTTTT. Protein sequence: CSARPRGRGDTGELFF.

This clonotype was counted between two and nine times. CDR3 region: CASSSQGFYNEQFF. CDR3 coding DNA: TGTGCCAGCAGTTCGCAGGGATTTTACAATGAGCAGTTCTTC. The chain has TRBV6-5 and TRBJ2-1, with D perhaps matching TRBD1 (5 bases). Germline CDR1 MNHEY, CDR2 SVGAGI. The CDR3 is 14 residues long. Trimming left V 4 bases short and J 4 bases short, with 11 bases between.

This clonotype was seen more than once but under ten times. The chain joins TRBV7-2 to TRBJ2-7; 7 bases agree with TRBD2. The J segment lost 0 bases and the V segment lost 7 bases, leaving 12 bases of the junction unmatched. The CDR3 totals 16 residues. The germline gives CDR1 SGHTA, CDR2 FQGNSA. The CDR3 nucleotides read TGTGCCAGCACCTCAGGTCTAGCGGCCAGCTCCTACGAGCAGTACTTC. It is translated as CASTSGLAASSYEQYF.

This clonotype showed up many times. The V call is TRBV12-3 or TRBV12-4, the J call TRBJ2-2; D possibly corresponds to TRBD1 (6 bases). The CDR3 loop spans 14 amino acids. The ends were cut back, 3 bases at V and 1 base at J, with 6 bases in the middle. The CDR3 DNA is TGTGCCAGCAGTTTCAGGGGGAACACCGGGGAGCTGTTTTTT. It is translated as CASSFRGNTGELFF.

This clonotype was counted only a few times. This chain links TRBV12-3 or TRBV12-4 with TRBJ1-4; 7 bases fit TRBD1. The CDR3 spans 14 residues. With 6 bases clipped from V and 4 bases from J, the junction kept 5 bases outside the gene matches. The CDR3 nucleotides read TGTGCCAGCAGGACAGGGCGGATTAATGAAAAACTGTTTTTT. It encodes CASRTGRINEKLFF.

This clonotype was observed a handful of times. Mismatch with germline at one junction end may stem from a read error. The V gene is TRBV7-9, the J gene TRBJ2-7, with 9 nucleotides matching TRBD2. The CDR3 runs 15 residues. The germline CDR1 and CDR2 sequences are SEHNR and FQNEAQ (reference sequence). The CDR3 DNA sequence: TGTGCCAGCAGCTTACGACTAGCGGCCTCCCACGAGCAGTACTTC. It translates to CASSLRLAASHEQYF.

V usage is TRBV28 and J usage is TRBJ1-2; 8 positions agree with TRBD1. The CDR3 is 13 amino acids. Germline lookup yields CDR1 MDHEN and CDR2 SYDVKM. Losses at the gene ends were 3 bases for V and 7 bases for J; bases not matched to a gene: 4. The chain's CDR3 is CASSFTRGPGYTF. The CDR3 nucleotides are TGTGCCAGCAGTTTTACCAGGGGGCCTGGCTACACCTTC.

The CDR3 DNA reads as TGTGCCAGCAGTGAGTGGGGGGAATCCTACAATGAGCAGTTCTTC. Encoded protein: CASSEWGESYNEQFF. The V and J genes are TRBV2 and TRBJ2-1, with D maybe TRBD2 (6 bases). The germline V and J ends were trimmed by 3 bases and 1 base, with 10 bases remaining between them. This CDR3 is built from 15 residues. The germline V gene encodes CDR1 SNHLY and CDR2 FYNNEI.

This clonotype has a handful of counts. V and J are TRBV5-1 and TRBJ2-1; D not certain. The V end lost 1 base, the J end lost 6 bases, and 8 bases lay between the germline ends. CDR3 length: 13 residues. Germline V gene data show CDR1 as SGHRS and CDR2 as YFSETQ. CDR3 loop: CASSLYDPNEQFF. The CDR3 nucleotides are TGCGCCAGCAGCTTGTATGATCCCAATGAGCAGTTCTTC.

The V call is TRBV30, the J call TRBJ2-1; tentative D call: TRBD1 (6 bases). Per the germline V gene, CDR1 is GTSNPN and CDR2 is SVGIG (reference sequence). Between the trimmed V and J ends, which lost 1 base and 5 bases, there was a span of 12 bases. The CDR3 is 14 residues long. The CDR3 coding sequence is TGTGCCTGGAGTGCAGGGGCCCGAAACAATGAGCAGTTCTTC. Protein product: CAWSAGARNNEQFF.

The V and J genes are TRBV28 and TRBJ2-7, with 8 bases lining up with TRBD1. Germline V lookup: CDR1 MDHEN, CDR2 SYDVKM. Trimming took 2 bases from V and 0 from J; bases not matched to a gene: 6. This CDR3 has 16 amino acids. The CDR3 loop reads CASSLRDRIVSYEQYF. CDR3 sequence (DNA): TGTGCCAGCAGTTTACGGGACAGGATAGTCTCCTACGAGCAGTACTTC.

The CDR3 here is CASSSNEKLFF. CDR3 coding DNA: TGTGCCAGCAGTTCGAATGAAAAACTGTTTTTT. This chain connects TRBV2 to TRBJ1-4; D remains ambiguous. The CDR3 has 11 amino acids. Germline V CDR1 and CDR2: SNHLY, FYNNEI. Trimming removed 5 bases from V and 5 bases from J, with 3 bases in between.

The chain carries TRBV2 and TRBJ2-3, with D tentatively TRBD1 or TRBD2 (6 bases each). Germline V gene data show CDR1 as SNHLY and CDR2 as FYNNEI. This CDR3 is built from 13 residues. The V and J ends lost 5 bases and 11 bases respectively, with 17 bases between them. CDR3 sequence: CASSYKGGLWQYF. CDR3 DNA sequence: TGTGCCAGCAGTTACAAGGGGGGTCTCTGGCAGTATTTT.

This chain connects TRBV20-1 to TRBJ2-7; the D gene is possibly TRBD2 (5 bases). V lost 2 bases and J lost 1, with 9 bases in between. This CDR3 region has 13 residues. Germline CDR1 DFQATT, CDR2 SNEGSKA (reference sequence). CDR3 protein: CSARTDYSYEQYF. For the CDR3, the DNA is TGCAGTGCTAGAACAGACTATTCCTACGAGCAGTACTTC.